The rows below give T cell receptor beta chains drawn from one sample of a study of T cell changes during pregnancy in multiple sclerosis. Measured with immunoSEQ multiplex PCR; TCRdb has only the in-frame clones, and not every one. The sample carries about 40,000 clones, more than 85% recorded once. The source material was CD8+ T cells from peripheral blood mononuclear cells, sampled in the first trimester of pregnancy. The receptors were sampled from a female donor with multiple sclerosis, enrolled in a pregnancy study. The CDR3 runs from the conserved cysteine through the conserved F or W. Each record gives: CDR3 protein, CDR3 DNA, CDR3 length, D gene, clone size, V gene, J gene. D genes are given only for firm matches. Expanded clones are given a class, and other clones once, few, many or no size at all.

CDR3aa: CASSVLTGGETQYF
CDR3nt: TGTGCCAGCAGCGTCTTGACAGGGGGAGAGACCCAGTACTTC
len: 14
d_gene: TRBD1
abundance: -
v_gene: TRBV9
j_gene: TRBJ2-5

CDR3aa: CASTPGTGPSGGYF
CDR3nt: TGTGCCAGCACCCCCGGGACAGGTCCGTCGGGCGGGTACTTC
len: 14
d_gene: TRBD1
abundance: -
v_gene: TRBV6-1
j_gene: TRBJ2-7

CDR3aa: CASSLDSGGMVYDYTF
CDR3nt: TGCGCCAGCAGCCTCGATAGCGGGGGCATGGTCTATGACTACACCTTC
len: 16
d_gene: -
abundance: -
v_gene: TRBV4-1
j_gene: TRBJ1-2

CDR3aa: CAWTVGGGYSEQFF
CDR3nt: TGTGCCTGGACGGTTGGCGGGGGGTATAGTGAGCAGTTCTTC
len: 14
d_gene: TRBD2
abundance: -
v_gene: TRBV30
j_gene: TRBJ2-1

CDR3aa: CASSQVGNSPLHF
CDR3nt: TGCGCCAGCAGCCAAGTCGGGAATTCACCCCTCCACTTT
len: 13
d_gene: -
abundance: -
v_gene: TRBV4-1
j_gene: TRBJ1-6

CDR3aa: CASSLVQDTQETQYF
CDR3nt: TGTGCCAGCAGCTTAGTGCAGGATACCCAAGAGACCCAGTACTTC
len: 15
d_gene: -
abundance: once
v_gene: TRBV7-9
j_gene: TRBJ2-5

CDR3aa: CASTSYGYTF
CDR3nt: TGTGCCAGCACCTCCTATGGCTACACCTTC
len: 10
d_gene: -
abundance: -
v_gene: TRBV7-2
j_gene: TRBJ1-2

CDR3aa: CASSHARTTPFYGYTF
CDR3nt: TGTGCCAGCAGCCATGCCCGGACAACCCCCTTCTATGGCTACACCTTC
len: 16
d_gene: -
abundance: -
v_gene: TRBV7-9
j_gene: TRBJ1-2

CDR3aa: CSVVDSPVSNQPQHF
CDR3nt: TGCAGCGTCGTTGACAGCCCCGTTAGCAATCAGCCCCAGCATTTT
len: 15
d_gene: -
abundance: large
v_gene: TRBV29-1
j_gene: TRBJ1-5

CDR3aa: CASSPNTGELFF
CDR3nt: TGTGCCAGCAGCCCAAACACCGGGGAGCTGTTTTTT
len: 12
d_gene: -
abundance: -
v_gene: TRBV7-2
j_gene: TRBJ2-2

CDR3aa: CAWSGGVTGELFF
CDR3nt: TGTGCCTGGAGTGGCGGGGTAACCGGGGAGCTGTTTTTT
len: 13
d_gene: -
abundance: -
v_gene: TRBV30
j_gene: TRBJ2-2

CDR3aa: CASSSGLASYNEQFF
CDR3nt: TGTGCCAGCAGCTCTGGACTAGCGAGTTACAATGAGCAGTTCTTC
len: 15
d_gene: TRBD2
abundance: -
v_gene: TRBV5-8
j_gene: TRBJ2-1

CDR3aa: CASSGRGGLDEAFF
CDR3nt: TGTGCCAGCAGCGGCCGCGGGGGGCTGGATGAAGCTTTCTTT
len: 14
d_gene: -
abundance: once
v_gene: TRBV9
j_gene: TRBJ1-1

CDR3aa: CASSLDGGGGGYTF
CDR3nt: TGTGCCAGCAGCTTAGACGGTGGGGGCGGGGGCTACACCTTC
len: 14
d_gene: -
abundance: -
v_gene: TRBV7-8
j_gene: TRBJ1-2

CDR3aa: CASSENGQGPSYEQYF
CDR3nt: TGTGCCAGCAGTGAAAACGGGCAGGGTCCCTCCTACGAGCAGTACTTC
len: 16
d_gene: -
abundance: -
v_gene: TRBV2
j_gene: TRBJ2-7

CDR3aa: CASSSMVGGSDYEQYF
CDR3nt: TGTGCCAGCAGCTCGATGGTCGGGGGGTCCGACTACGAGCAGTACTTC
len: 16
d_gene: TRBD2
abundance: few
v_gene: TRBV7-9
j_gene: TRBJ2-7

CDR3aa: CASSAGGEQYF
CDR3nt: TGTGCCAGCAGCGCCGGGGGCGAGCAGTACTTC
len: 11
d_gene: -
abundance: -
v_gene: TRBV11-2
j_gene: TRBJ2-7

CDR3aa: CASSYSSGEDQPQHF
CDR3nt: TGTGCCAGCAGTTACTCTTCCGGGGAGGATCAGCCCCAGCATTTT
len: 15
d_gene: -
abundance: -
v_gene: TRBV6-6
j_gene: TRBJ1-5

CDR3aa: CASSAEEYEQYF
CDR3nt: TGTGCCAGCAGTGCAGAGGAGTACGAGCAGTACTTC
len: 12
d_gene: -
abundance: -
v_gene: TRBV5-6
j_gene: TRBJ2-7

CDR3aa: CASTDRSSYNSPLHF
CDR3nt: TGTGCCAGTACGGACAGGAGCTCCTATAATTCACCCCTCCACTTT
len: 15
d_gene: TRBD1
abundance: -
v_gene: TRBV19
j_gene: TRBJ1-6

CDR3aa: CASSAGTGQETQYF
CDR3nt: TGTGCCAGCAGTGCAGGCACAGGGCAAGAGACCCAGTACTTC
len: 14
d_gene: -
abundance: -
v_gene: TRBV2
j_gene: TRBJ2-5

CDR3aa: CASSPRVAGQEQFF
CDR3nt: TGTGCCAGCAGTCCCCGGGTAGCGGGGCAAGAGCAGTTCTTC
len: 14
d_gene: TRBD2
abundance: -
v_gene: TRBV6-5
j_gene: TRBJ2-1

CDR3aa: CASSYRAGGSSYEQYF
CDR3nt: TGCGCCAGCAGCTACCGAGCGGGGGGAAGCTCCTACGAGCAGTACTTC
len: 16
d_gene: TRBD2
abundance: -
v_gene: TRBV5-1
j_gene: TRBJ2-7

CDR3aa: CASSQGEYRGSNEQYF
CDR3nt: TGCGCCAGCAGCCAAGGGGAGTACCGCGGTTCCAACGAGCAGTACTTC
len: 16
d_gene: -
abundance: -
v_gene: TRBV4-1
j_gene: TRBJ2-7

CDR3aa: CASSDAGGSYNEQFF
CDR3nt: TGTGCCAGCAGTGACGCGGGGGGCTCCTACAATGAGCAGTTCTTC
len: 15
d_gene: TRBD2
abundance: few
v_gene: TRBV6-4
j_gene: TRBJ2-1

CDR3aa: CASSYGEGMTYGYTF
CDR3nt: TGTGCCAGCAGTTACGGGGAGGGGATGACCTATGGCTACACCTTC
len: 15
d_gene: -
abundance: once
v_gene: TRBV6-5
j_gene: TRBJ1-2

CDR3aa: CASSRSTGTGETQYF
CDR3nt: TGTGCCAGCAGCCGTTCGACAGGGACCGGAGAGACCCAGTACTTC
len: 15
d_gene: TRBD1
abundance: -
v_gene: TRBV5-8
j_gene: TRBJ2-5

CDR3aa: CASSHMETQYF
CDR3nt: TGTGCCAGCAGCCACATGGAGACCCAGTACTTC
len: 11
d_gene: -
abundance: -
v_gene: TRBV5-6
j_gene: TRBJ2-5

CDR3aa: CASSFPGNSPLHF
CDR3nt: TGTGCCAGCAGCTTCCCCGGGAATTCACCCCTCCACTTT
len: 13
d_gene: -
abundance: once
v_gene: TRBV5-5
j_gene: TRBJ1-6

CDR3aa: CSVRSRGTGGFGYTF
CDR3nt: TGCAGCGTTCGCTCCCGGGGGACAGGGGGTTTTGGCTACACCTTC
len: 15
d_gene: TRBD1
abundance: -
v_gene: TRBV29-1
j_gene: TRBJ1-2

CDR3aa: CASSPGYEQYF
CDR3nt: TGTGCCAGCAGTCCGGGGTACGAGCAGTACTTC
len: 11
d_gene: -
abundance: -
v_gene: TRBV27
j_gene: TRBJ2-7

CDR3aa: CASSVPGGGGQSLETQYF
CDR3nt: TGTGCCAGCAGCGTACCCGGAGGGGGGGGGCAATCCCTGGAGACCCAGTACTTC
len: 18
d_gene: -
abundance: once
v_gene: TRBV9
j_gene: TRBJ2-5

CDR3aa: CASSQVGGDEQYF
CDR3nt: TGCGCCAGCAGCCAAGTAGGGGGCGACGAGCAGTACTTC
len: 13
d_gene: TRBD1
abundance: -
v_gene: TRBV4-1
j_gene: TRBJ2-7

CDR3aa: CASSDSGGNEQFF
CDR3nt: TGTGCCAGCAGTGATTCCGGGGGCAATGAGCAGTTCTTC
len: 13
d_gene: -
abundance: -
v_gene: TRBV6-1
j_gene: TRBJ2-1

CDR3aa: CASSSGGWGYTF
CDR3nt: TGTGCCAGCAGCTCAGGGGGCTGGGGCTACACCTTC
len: 12
d_gene: TRBD1
abundance: once
v_gene: TRBV9
j_gene: TRBJ1-2

CDR3aa: CASSLDLTGGSNEQFF
CDR3nt: TGTGCCAGCAGCTTAGATTTGACAGGGGGATCAAATGAGCAGTTCTTC
len: 16
d_gene: TRBD1
abundance: once
v_gene: TRBV7-6
j_gene: TRBJ2-1

CDR3aa: CASSEGLYNEQFF
CDR3nt: TGTGCCAGCAGCGAGGGACTGTACAATGAGCAGTTCTTC
len: 13
d_gene: -
abundance: once
v_gene: TRBV9
j_gene: TRBJ2-1

CDR3aa: CASSLAGGRQGRGNTIYF
CDR3nt: TGTGCCAGCAGCTTAGCCGGCGGAAGACAGGGAAGGGGAAACACCATATATTTT
len: 18
d_gene: TRBD1
abundance: -
v_gene: TRBV7-2
j_gene: TRBJ1-3

CDR3aa: CASSQEPATNEKLFF
CDR3nt: TGTGCCAGCTCTCAAGAGCCGGCAACTAATGAAAAACTGTTTTTT
len: 15
d_gene: -
abundance: -
v_gene: TRBV5-5
j_gene: TRBJ1-4

CDR3aa: CAITPTGSSYEQYF
CDR3nt: TGTGCCATCACCCCCACAGGCAGCTCCTACGAGCAGTACTTC
len: 14
d_gene: -
abundance: -
v_gene: TRBV10-3
j_gene: TRBJ2-7

CDR3aa: CASSLGGGTEAFF
CDR3nt: TGTGCCAGCAGTCTGGGGGGTGGCACTGAAGCTTTCTTT
len: 13
d_gene: -
abundance: -
v_gene: TRBV27
j_gene: TRBJ1-1

CDR3aa: CASSSGLREQYF
CDR3nt: TGCGCCAGCAGTTCAGGGTTACGCGAGCAGTACTTC
len: 12
d_gene: -
abundance: -
v_gene: TRBV10-2
j_gene: TRBJ2-7

CDR3aa: CASSPGTGGKSLHF
CDR3nt: TGTGCCAGCAGCCCAGGGACAGGGGGTAAGTCCCTCCACTTT
len: 14
d_gene: TRBD1
abundance: -
v_gene: TRBV9
j_gene: TRBJ1-6

CDR3aa: CASSAGTAPERGYTF
CDR3nt: TGTGCCAGCAGCGCCGGGACAGCCCCGGAGCGGGGCTACACCTTC
len: 15
d_gene: TRBD1
abundance: -
v_gene: TRBV7-6
j_gene: TRBJ1-2

CDR3aa: CASSPGLGGHIQYF
CDR3nt: TGTGCCAGCAGCCCCGGTCTTGGAGGTCACATTCAGTACTTC
len: 14
d_gene: -
abundance: -
v_gene: TRBV5-6
j_gene: TRBJ2-4

CDR3aa: CACTTSYNEQFF
CDR3nt: TGTGCTTGCACCACTAGCTACAATGAGCAGTTCTTC
len: 12
d_gene: -
abundance: -
v_gene: TRBV19
j_gene: TRBJ2-1

CDR3aa: CASSADTEQPQHF
CDR3nt: TGTGCCAGCAGCGCGGACACTGAACAGCCCCAGCATTTT
len: 13
d_gene: -
abundance: once
v_gene: TRBV9
j_gene: TRBJ1-5

CDR3aa: CASSYTRTGAYEQYF
CDR3nt: TGTGCCAGCAGTTACACGAGGACAGGAGCCTACGAGCAGTACTTC
len: 15
d_gene: TRBD1
abundance: once
v_gene: TRBV6-5
j_gene: TRBJ2-7